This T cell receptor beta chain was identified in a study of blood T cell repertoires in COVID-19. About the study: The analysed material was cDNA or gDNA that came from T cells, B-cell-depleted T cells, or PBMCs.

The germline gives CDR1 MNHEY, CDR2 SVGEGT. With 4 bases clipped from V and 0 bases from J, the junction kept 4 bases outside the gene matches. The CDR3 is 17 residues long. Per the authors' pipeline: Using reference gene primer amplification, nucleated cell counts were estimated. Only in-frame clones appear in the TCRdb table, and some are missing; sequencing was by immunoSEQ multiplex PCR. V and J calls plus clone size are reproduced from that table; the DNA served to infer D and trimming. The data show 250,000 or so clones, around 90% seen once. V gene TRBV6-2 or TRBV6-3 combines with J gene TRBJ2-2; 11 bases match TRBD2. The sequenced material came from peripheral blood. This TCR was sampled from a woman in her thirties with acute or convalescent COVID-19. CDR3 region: CASSFLAGGPNTGELFF. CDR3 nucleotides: TGTGCCAGCAGTTTCCTAGCGGGAGGTCCGAACACCGGGGAGCTGTTTTTT.